The 5 T cell receptor beta chains below all came from one sample that was sequenced in a study of prognosis after radiotherapy for stage I lung cancer (dated by TCRdb to the early 2020s). The listed sequencing device is Illumina HiSeq 3000. Two rounds of multiplex PCR were used to amplify the TCR beta CDR3 region from genomic DNA. The first PCR round used primers specific to each TRBV and TRBJ gene, with sequences filed in Chinese patent CN105087789A. In-frame beta chains were kept once TCRdb had trimmed the public reads at Q25 with fastp and called clones with MiXCR. Rows with one shared CDR3 protein collapse into an entry with the most common genes and DNA. This sample comprises around 16,000 distinct CDR3 sequences, 17% of them detected only once. The leading ten clones occupy more than 35% of the sample. The sequencing here drew on PBMCs, taken before or after stereotactic body radiation therapy (not recorded which). The receptors shown here come from a donor aged 50 or older with non-small cell lung cancer.

This clonotype was recorded at least ten times. The chain combines TRBV5-4 with TRBJ2-2; TRBD2 matches at 10 bases. J lost 4 bases, V lost 4 bases, and 7 bases had no gene match. The CDR3 consists of 16 residues. Germline CDR1 is SGHNT and CDR2 is YYREEE (reference sequence). CDR3 nucleotide sequence: TGTGCCAGCAGCATGGAGCGGGGGGGCGCCACCGGGGAGCTGTTTTTT. Amino acids: CASSMERGGATGELFF.

This clonotype was seen many times. This chain joins TRBV2 and TRBJ2-7, with 7 positions matching TRBD2. Germline V lookup: CDR1 SNHLY, CDR2 FYNNEI. The CDR3 runs 13 residues. After removal of 4 bases from V and 6 bases from J, the junction contained 6 bases not matched to a gene. The CDR3 region has the DNA TGTGCCAGCAGTGGGTGGGAGGGGCGCGAGCAGTACTTC. This sequence encodes CASSGWEGREQYF.

This clonotype has at least ten counts. J is TRBJ2-3 and V is TRBV7-3; the D is unclear. From germline, CDR1 is SGHTA and CDR2 FQGTGA. This CDR3 contains 13 residues. The V end lost 2 bases, the J end lost 0 bases, and 3 bases lay between the germline ends. The CDR3: CASSLGSTDTQYF. The CDR3 nucleotides read TGTGCCAGCAGCTTAGGGAGCACAGATACGCAGTATTTT.

Sample share makes this clonotype medium-sized. The chain combines TRBV27 with TRBJ1-6; the D gene is possibly TRBD1 (6 bases). Germline-derived CDR1 and CDR2 are MNHEY and SMNVEV (reference sequence). V shed 5 bases and J shed 7 bases, with 9 bases lying between them. The CDR3 spans 13 residues. The CDR3 DNA reads TGTGCCAGCAGTGGACAGATCAATTCACCCCTCCACTTT. This gives the protein CASSGQINSPLHF.

This clonotype was seen a few times. This sequence joins TRBV11-3 and TRBJ1-2; D possibly corresponds to TRBD1 (5 bases). V lost 4 bases to trimming and J lost 5 bases, with 17 bases between them. Per the germline V gene, CDR1 is SGHNT and CDR2 is YENEEA. This CDR3 spans 15 amino acids. The CDR3, as DNA: TGTGCCAGCAGCTCCTGTGGGGCCTCCTCATATGGCTACACCTTC. Translating it yields CASSSCGASSYGYTF.